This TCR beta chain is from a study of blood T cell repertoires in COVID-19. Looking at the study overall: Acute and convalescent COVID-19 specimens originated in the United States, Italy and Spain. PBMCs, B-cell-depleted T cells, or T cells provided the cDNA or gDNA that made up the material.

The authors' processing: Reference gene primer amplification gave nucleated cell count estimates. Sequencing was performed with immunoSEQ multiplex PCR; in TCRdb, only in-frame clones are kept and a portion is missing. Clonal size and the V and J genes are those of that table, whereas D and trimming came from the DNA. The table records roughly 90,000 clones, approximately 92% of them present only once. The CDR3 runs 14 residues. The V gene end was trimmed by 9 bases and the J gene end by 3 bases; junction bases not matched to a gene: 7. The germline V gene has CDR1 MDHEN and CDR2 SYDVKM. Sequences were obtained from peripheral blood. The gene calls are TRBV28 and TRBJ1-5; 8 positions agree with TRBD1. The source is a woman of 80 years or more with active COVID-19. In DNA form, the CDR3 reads TGTGCCAGTCGAACAGGGGGGAACAATCAGCCCCAGCATTTT. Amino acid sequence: CASRTGGNNQPQHF.